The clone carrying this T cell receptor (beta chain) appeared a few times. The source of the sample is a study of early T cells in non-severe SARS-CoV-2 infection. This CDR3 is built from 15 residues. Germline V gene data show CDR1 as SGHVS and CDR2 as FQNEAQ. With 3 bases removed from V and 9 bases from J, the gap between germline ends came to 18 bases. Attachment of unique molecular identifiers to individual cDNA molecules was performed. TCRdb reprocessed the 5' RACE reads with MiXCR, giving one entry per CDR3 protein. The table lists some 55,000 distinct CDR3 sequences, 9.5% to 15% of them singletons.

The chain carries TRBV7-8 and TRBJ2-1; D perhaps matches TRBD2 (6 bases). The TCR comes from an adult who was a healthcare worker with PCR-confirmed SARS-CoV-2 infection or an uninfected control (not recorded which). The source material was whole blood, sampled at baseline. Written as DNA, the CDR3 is TGTGCCAGCAGCTTTCGGGAGACCGCGGGCGCTGAGCAGTTCTTC. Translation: CASSFRETAGAEQFF. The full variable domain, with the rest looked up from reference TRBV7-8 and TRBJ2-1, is GAGVSQSPRYKVAKRGQDVALRCDPISGHVSLFWYQQALGQGPEFLTYFQNEAQLDKSGLPSDRFFAERPEGSVSTLKIQRTQQEDSAVYLCASSFRETAGAEQFFGPGTRLTVL.